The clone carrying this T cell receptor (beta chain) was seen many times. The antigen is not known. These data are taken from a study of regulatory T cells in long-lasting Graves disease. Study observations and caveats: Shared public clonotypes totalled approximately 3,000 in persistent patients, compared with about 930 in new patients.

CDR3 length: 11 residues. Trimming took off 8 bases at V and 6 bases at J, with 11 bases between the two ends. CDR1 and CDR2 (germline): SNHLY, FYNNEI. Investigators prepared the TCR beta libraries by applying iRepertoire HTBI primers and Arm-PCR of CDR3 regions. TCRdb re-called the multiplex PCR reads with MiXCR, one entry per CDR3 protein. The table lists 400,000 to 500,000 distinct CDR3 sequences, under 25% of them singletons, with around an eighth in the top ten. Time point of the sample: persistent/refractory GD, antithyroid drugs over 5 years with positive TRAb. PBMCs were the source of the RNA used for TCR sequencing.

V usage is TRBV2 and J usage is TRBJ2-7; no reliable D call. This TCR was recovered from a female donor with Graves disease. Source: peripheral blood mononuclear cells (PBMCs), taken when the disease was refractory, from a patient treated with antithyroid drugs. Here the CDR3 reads CASEVRAEQYF. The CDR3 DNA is TGTGCCAGCGAGGTCCGTGCCGAGCAGTACTTC.